The sequence of this T cell receptor beta chain was determined in a study of OX40 agonist ivuxolimab in advanced cancers. Study outcomes and limitations: Clonal expansion from baseline to week 6 occurred in both CD4+ and CD8+ T cells. Among expanded peripheral T cells, antigen specificity went undetermined.

Here immunoSEQ multiplex PCR was the method, and the copy in TCRdb shows in-frame clones only, minus some. The repertoire holds 65,000 to 80,000 clones, with more than 70% as singletons. As regards this clone: Its antigen is not known.

In germline, CDR1 is MDHEN, CDR2 SYDVKM. CDR3 length: 15 amino acids. Trimming pared 4 bases from V and 3 bases from J, leaving 15 bases between. Systemic immunosuppression or autoimmune disease history was grounds to exclude patients. This TCR was sampled from an adult with an advanced solid tumor such as melanoma, head and neck, liver or kidney cancer. The V call is TRBV28, the J call TRBJ1-2; D not resolved. The input for sequencing was CD4+ or CD8+ T cells sorted from blood, taken in a trial of the OX40 agonist ivuxolimab. CDR3 DNA sequence: TGTGCCAGCAGTTATTCCCCCCCCCGGCACTATGGCTACACCTTC. This codes for CASSYSPPRHYGYTF.